This T cell receptor beta chain was sequenced during a study of blood T cell repertoires in COVID-19. TCRdb keeps only in-frame clones here, not all; method: immunoSEQ multiplex PCR. The table has roughly 250,000 clones, approximately 85% seen once. The V gene lost 8 bases and the J gene lost 7 bases, with 17 bases spanning the gap. CDR3 size: 13 residues. Germline V CDR1 and CDR2: MNHEY, SVGAGI. The sequencing input was peripheral blood. The genes are TRBV6-5 and TRBJ1-2; no definite D call. This TCR derives from a human donor with COVID-19, enrolled during active disease. The donor label of this sample is uncertain. CDR3 DNA: TGTGCCAGCCGGTCCGGTAACGCGGGTGGCTACACCTTC. Protein: CASRSGNAGGYTF.